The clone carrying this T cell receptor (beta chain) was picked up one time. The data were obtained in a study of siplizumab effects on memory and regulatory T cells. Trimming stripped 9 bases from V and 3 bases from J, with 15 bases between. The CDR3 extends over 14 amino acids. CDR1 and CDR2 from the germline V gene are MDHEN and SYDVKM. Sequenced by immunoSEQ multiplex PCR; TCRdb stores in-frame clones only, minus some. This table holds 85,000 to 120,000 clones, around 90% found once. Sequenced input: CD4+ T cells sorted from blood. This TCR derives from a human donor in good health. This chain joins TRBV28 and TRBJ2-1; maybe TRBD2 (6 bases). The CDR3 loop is CASRQLALYNEQFF. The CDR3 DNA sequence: TGTGCCAGTCGCCAACTAGCACTCTACAATGAGCAGTTCTTC.